The rows below give T cell receptor beta chains drawn from one sample of a study of blood T cells in healthy people across ages. MiXCR was run by TCRdb on the 5' RACE reads, yielding one entry per CDR3 protein. Of some 700,000 distinct CDR3 sequences in the sample, approximately 43% were seen once. The sample taken for sequencing was blood. The receptors originated from an older woman in good health. Each CDR3 is given with its conserved first and last residue. The order of the fields is clone size, J gene, D gene, V gene, CDR3 DNA, CDR3 protein. D genes are given only for firm matches. Some rows have no size entry. The others give once, few or many, or a class for an expanded clone.

clone_size: .
j_call: TRBJ1-6
d_call: .
v_call: TRBV30
cdr3_nt: TGTGCCTGGAGTGTGCAGGGAAGTTCACCCCTCCACTTT
cdr3_aa: CAWSVQGSSPLHF

clone_size: .
j_call: TRBJ2-7
d_call: .
v_call: TRBV20-1
cdr3_nt: TGCAGTGCTAGAGTAACCAGAAGGAGGGACACCTACAATGAGCAGTACTTC
cdr3_aa: CSARVTRRRDTYNEQYF

clone_size: .
j_call: TRBJ1-2
d_call: .
v_call: TRBV5-1
cdr3_nt: TGCGCCAGCAGCTGGGAAACAGTTAACTATGGCTACACCTTC
cdr3_aa: CASSWETVNYGYTF

clone_size: .
j_call: TRBJ2-2
d_call: .
v_call: TRBV5-1
cdr3_nt: TGCGCCAGCAGCTTCGGCCGACACACCGGGGAGCTGTTTTTT
cdr3_aa: CASSFGRHTGELFF

clone_size: .
j_call: TRBJ2-1
d_call: .
v_call: TRBV7-9
cdr3_nt: TGTGCCAGCAGCCCCTATGGGTCGCGGCAGTTCTTC
cdr3_aa: CASSPYGSRQFF

clone_size: .
j_call: TRBJ2-7
d_call: .
v_call: TRBV6-6
cdr3_nt: TGTGCCGGCAGTTACACGAAGGACTTCTCCTACGAGCAGTACTTC
cdr3_aa: CAGSYTKDFSYEQYF

clone_size: .
j_call: TRBJ2-3
d_call: .
v_call: TRBV20-1
cdr3_nt: TGCAGTGCTAGCCTACTTACAGATACGCAGTATTTT
cdr3_aa: CSASLLTDTQYF

clone_size: few
j_call: TRBJ2-1
d_call: .
v_call: TRBV12-3/TRBV12-4
cdr3_nt: TGTGCCAGCAGTTTATCGGGGAATAGGAACAATGAGCAGTTCTTC
cdr3_aa: CASSLSGNRNNEQFF

clone_size: .
j_call: TRBJ2-5
d_call: .
v_call: TRBV5-5
cdr3_nt: TGTGCCAGCAGCGTTAGTAGGGTTGGTGAGCAGTACTTC
cdr3_aa: CASSVSRVGEQYF

clone_size: .
j_call: TRBJ2-7
d_call: .
v_call: TRBV7-2
cdr3_nt: TGTGCCAGCAGCTTACCCCAGAGCTCCTACGAGCAGTACTTC
cdr3_aa: CASSLPQSSYEQYF

clone_size: few
j_call: TRBJ1-4
d_call: TRBD1
v_call: TRBV5-1
cdr3_nt: TGCGCCAGCAGCGCCGGACAGGCCCGGGAGGAAAAACTGTTTTTT
cdr3_aa: CASSAGQAREEKLFF

clone_size: .
j_call: TRBJ1-2
d_call: .
v_call: TRBV28
cdr3_nt: TGTGCCAGCAGTTCCCACGGGATCTACTATGGCTACACCTTC
cdr3_aa: CASSSHGIYYGYTF

clone_size: .
j_call: TRBJ1-4
d_call: TRBD1
v_call: TRBV7-9
cdr3_nt: TGTGCCAGCAGCCTCCGGACAGGGGGCGATGAAAAACTGTTTTTT
cdr3_aa: CASSLRTGGDEKLFF

clone_size: few
j_call: TRBJ1-4
d_call: .
v_call: TRBV3-1
cdr3_nt: TGTGCCAGCAGCCAAGCCGGGACTAATGAAAAACTGTTTTTT
cdr3_aa: CASSQAGTNEKLFF

clone_size: .
j_call: TRBJ2-7
d_call: .
v_call: TRBV2
cdr3_nt: TGTGCCAGCAGTGAGGGAGTCTACAATGAGCAGTACTTC
cdr3_aa: CASSEGVYNEQYF

clone_size: few
j_call: TRBJ2-1
d_call: TRBD2
v_call: TRBV27
cdr3_nt: TGTGCCAGCAGTTTTGGAGGGAGGGGAGCCTACAATGAGCAGTTCTTC
cdr3_aa: CASSFGGRGAYNEQFF

clone_size: .
j_call: TRBJ2-7
d_call: .
v_call: TRBV12-3/TRBV12-4
cdr3_nt: TGTGCCAGCAGGCTTTCAACGGCAACCTACGAGCAGTACTTC
cdr3_aa: CASRLSTATYEQYF

clone_size: few
j_call: TRBJ2-1
d_call: .
v_call: TRBV11-2
cdr3_nt: TGTGCCAGCAGCTCGAGAGCGGACAGCTCCTACAATGAGCAGTTCTTC
cdr3_aa: CASSSRADSSYNEQFF

clone_size: few
j_call: TRBJ2-7
d_call: .
v_call: TRBV30
cdr3_nt: TGTGCCTGGAGTGGAGGTGACTTCTCCTACGAGCAGTACTTC
cdr3_aa: CAWSGGDFSYEQYF

clone_size: few
j_call: TRBJ2-1
d_call: .
v_call: TRBV6-2/TRBV6-3
cdr3_nt: TGTGCCAGCAGTTATGGTGCGACTAGATACAATGAGCAGTTCTTC
cdr3_aa: CASSYGATRYNEQFF

clone_size: .
j_call: TRBJ1-2
d_call: .
v_call: TRBV12-3/TRBV12-4
cdr3_nt: TGTGCCAGCAGTCCGGACGGAAACCCTAACTATGGCTACACCTTC
cdr3_aa: CASSPDGNPNYGYTF

clone_size: few
j_call: TRBJ2-1
d_call: .
v_call: TRBV7-9
cdr3_nt: TGTGCCAGCAGCTTCTGGGAGTTCTACAATGAGCAGTTCTTC
cdr3_aa: CASSFWEFYNEQFF

clone_size: few
j_call: TRBJ2-5
d_call: TRBD1
v_call: TRBV18
cdr3_nt: TGTGCCAGCTCTGGGACAGCTCTTCAAGAGACCCAGTACTTC
cdr3_aa: CASSGTALQETQYF

clone_size: .
j_call: TRBJ1-1
d_call: TRBD1
v_call: TRBV3-1
cdr3_nt: TGTGCCAGCAGCCGCCGGGACAGGGGAAGTGAAGCTTTCTTT
cdr3_aa: CASSRRDRGSEAFF

clone_size: once
j_call: TRBJ1-2
d_call: .
v_call: TRBV28
cdr3_nt: TGTGCCAGCAGTTTTTTGATCGGTGGCTATGGCTACACCTTC
cdr3_aa: CASSFLIGGYGYTF

clone_size: many
j_call: TRBJ1-1
d_call: .
v_call: TRBV29-1
cdr3_nt: TGCAGTGCCTCTGGCACGTCGAACACTGAAGCTTTCTTT
cdr3_aa: CSASGTSNTEAFF

clone_size: many
j_call: TRBJ2-1
d_call: TRBD1
v_call: TRBV19
cdr3_nt: TGTGCCAGTAGTACAGGGGGACAATACAATGAGCAGTTCTTC
cdr3_aa: CASSTGGQYNEQFF

clone_size: few
j_call: TRBJ2-7
d_call: .
v_call: TRBV6-2/TRBV6-3
cdr3_nt: TGTGCCAGCAGCCCTTCTCCAGACTACCCCCGGCGGTACTTC
cdr3_aa: CASSPSPDYPRRYF

clone_size: many
j_call: TRBJ1-1
d_call: .
v_call: TRBV12-3/TRBV12-4
cdr3_nt: TGTGCCAGCAGTGACCTGGGGACTGAAGCTTTCTTT
cdr3_aa: CASSDLGTEAFF

clone_size: few
j_call: TRBJ1-5
d_call: .
v_call: TRBV27
cdr3_nt: TGTGCCAGCAGTTTTCCCGGACTGGGAGGGGTAATCGATCAGCCCCAGCATTTT
cdr3_aa: CASSFPGLGGVIDQPQHF

clone_size: .
j_call: TRBJ2-2
d_call: .
v_call: TRBV6-5
cdr3_nt: TGTGCCGGCACCCAACCCGTCCGTAGCGGGGAGCTGTTTTTT
cdr3_aa: CAGTQPVRSGELFF

clone_size: .
j_call: TRBJ1-2
d_call: .
v_call: TRBV3-1
cdr3_nt: TGTGCCAGCAGCCAACAAAGACAGGCTAACTATGGCTACACCTTC
cdr3_aa: CASSQQRQANYGYTF

clone_size: .
j_call: TRBJ2-7
d_call: .
v_call: TRBV6-1
cdr3_nt: TGTGCCAGCAGTGAAGTGGGGGTTCCCTACGAGCAGTACTTC
cdr3_aa: CASSEVGVPYEQYF

clone_size: .
j_call: TRBJ2-1
d_call: TRBD1
v_call: TRBV29-1
cdr3_nt: TGCAGCCTCCGCCCCGACGAATGGACAGGGAGGCATGAGCAGTTCTTC
cdr3_aa: CSLRPDEWTGRHEQFF

clone_size: .
j_call: TRBJ1-4
d_call: .
v_call: TRBV20-1
cdr3_nt: TGCAGTGCTGGTCGGGCCTTTAATGAAAAACTGTTTTTT
cdr3_aa: CSAGRAFNEKLFF

clone_size: few
j_call: TRBJ1-2
d_call: TRBD1
v_call: TRBV3-1
cdr3_nt: TGTGCCAGCAGCCATGGGGCGACAGGGGGCGAGGGCTACACCTTC
cdr3_aa: CASSHGATGGEGYTF

clone_size: few
j_call: TRBJ2-4
d_call: TRBD1
v_call: TRBV7-2
cdr3_nt: TGTGCCAGCAGCCCCGGGACAGGGGGCGTCATTCAGTACTTC
cdr3_aa: CASSPGTGGVIQYF

clone_size: .
j_call: TRBJ1-1
d_call: TRBD1
v_call: TRBV6-5
cdr3_nt: TGTGCCAGCAGAGAACAGGGGGCGCGTGAAGCTTTCTTT
cdr3_aa: CASREQGAREAFF

clone_size: .
j_call: TRBJ2-1
d_call: TRBD2
v_call: TRBV5-1
cdr3_nt: TGCGCCAGCAGCTTGGCGCCGGGAGGGGCGTACAATGAGCAGTTCTTC
cdr3_aa: CASSLAPGGAYNEQFF

clone_size: few
j_call: TRBJ1-1
d_call: .
v_call: TRBV20-1
cdr3_nt: TGCAGTGCAAGAATCAGGACGGCCTGGGAGAACACTGAAGCTTTCTTT
cdr3_aa: CSARIRTAWENTEAFF

clone_size: .
j_call: TRBJ2-1
d_call: .
v_call: TRBV7-2
cdr3_nt: TGTGCCAGCAGCAGGGTGGCGGGATCCTACAATGAGCAGTTCTTC
cdr3_aa: CASSRVAGSYNEQFF

clone_size: .
j_call: TRBJ2-7
d_call: .
v_call: TRBV5-1
cdr3_nt: TGCGCCAGCAGGGACAGCCAGACCTACGAGCAGTACTTC
cdr3_aa: CASRDSQTYEQYF

clone_size: .
j_call: TRBJ2-7
d_call: .
v_call: TRBV6-2/TRBV6-3
cdr3_nt: TGTGCCAGCAGTAACCCCCTCCCCAACCAGCAGTACTTC
cdr3_aa: CASSNPLPNQQYF

clone_size: .
j_call: TRBJ2-1
d_call: .
v_call: TRBV10-3
cdr3_nt: TGTGCCATCAGCAGTTTATTACAGGGAGGGGGGGAGACCCAGTTCTTC
cdr3_aa: CAISSLLQGGGETQFF

clone_size: .
j_call: TRBJ2-7
d_call: .
v_call: TRBV9
cdr3_nt: TGTGCCAGCTCCCGTGGATTCGGCTACTACGAGCAGTACTTC
cdr3_aa: CASSRGFGYYEQYF

clone_size: few
j_call: TRBJ2-3
d_call: .
v_call: TRBV2
cdr3_nt: TGTGCCAGCAGCCCGGGGTCTAGCACAGATACGCAGTATTTT
cdr3_aa: CASSPGSSTDTQYF

clone_size: many
j_call: TRBJ2-7
d_call: TRBD1
v_call: TRBV28
cdr3_nt: TGTGCCAGCAGCTCGGGACAGGGCCCCTACGAGCAGTACTTC
cdr3_aa: CASSSGQGPYEQYF

clone_size: few
j_call: TRBJ2-1
d_call: TRBD2
v_call: TRBV15
cdr3_nt: TGTGCCACCAGCAGTTCCCGGCTAGCGGCCTACAATGAGCAGTTCTTC
cdr3_aa: CATSSSRLAAYNEQFF

clone_size: .
j_call: TRBJ2-7
d_call: .
v_call: TRBV6-2/TRBV6-3
cdr3_nt: TGTGCCAGCAGCAACGGGGACTGGAGTTCCTACGAGCAGTACTTC
cdr3_aa: CASSNGDWSSYEQYF

clone_size: few
j_call: TRBJ1-2
d_call: TRBD1
v_call: TRBV7-8
cdr3_nt: TGTGCCAGCAGCTTAGAAGGGACAGGACGGTATGGCTACACCTTC
cdr3_aa: CASSLEGTGRYGYTF

clone_size: .
j_call: TRBJ1-1
d_call: .
v_call: TRBV6-5
cdr3_nt: TGTGCCAGCAGTTCCGGGGTGGGGGGCACTGAAGCTTTCTTT
cdr3_aa: CASSSGVGGTEAFF

clone_size: few
j_call: TRBJ2-2
d_call: .
v_call: TRBV24-1
cdr3_nt: TGTGCCACCAGTGACGGAGGGTCCGGGGAGCTGTTTTTT
cdr3_aa: CATSDGGSGELFF

clone_size: many
j_call: TRBJ1-5
d_call: .
v_call: TRBV5-1
cdr3_nt: TGTGCCAGCAGCTTAGGAGGAGGGCAGCCCCAGCATTTT
cdr3_aa: CASSLGGGQPQHF

clone_size: .
j_call: TRBJ1-1
d_call: .
v_call: TRBV29-1
cdr3_nt: TGCAGCCTGAGTCCGAACACTGAAGCTTTCTTT
cdr3_aa: CSLSPNTEAFF

clone_size: few
j_call: TRBJ1-1
d_call: TRBD1
v_call: TRBV5-1
cdr3_nt: TGCGCCAGCAGCCGGGACAGCCTGAACACTGAAGCTTTCTTT
cdr3_aa: CASSRDSLNTEAFF

clone_size: .
j_call: TRBJ1-2
d_call: .
v_call: TRBV11-1
cdr3_nt: TGTGCCAGCAGCCCCACAGGGCTCTATGGCTACACCTTC
cdr3_aa: CASSPTGLYGYTF

clone_size: .
j_call: TRBJ1-5
d_call: TRBD1
v_call: TRBV10-2
cdr3_nt: TGCGCCGGTGGGGGACAGGGGGATCAGCCCCAGCATTTT
cdr3_aa: CAGGGQGDQPQHF